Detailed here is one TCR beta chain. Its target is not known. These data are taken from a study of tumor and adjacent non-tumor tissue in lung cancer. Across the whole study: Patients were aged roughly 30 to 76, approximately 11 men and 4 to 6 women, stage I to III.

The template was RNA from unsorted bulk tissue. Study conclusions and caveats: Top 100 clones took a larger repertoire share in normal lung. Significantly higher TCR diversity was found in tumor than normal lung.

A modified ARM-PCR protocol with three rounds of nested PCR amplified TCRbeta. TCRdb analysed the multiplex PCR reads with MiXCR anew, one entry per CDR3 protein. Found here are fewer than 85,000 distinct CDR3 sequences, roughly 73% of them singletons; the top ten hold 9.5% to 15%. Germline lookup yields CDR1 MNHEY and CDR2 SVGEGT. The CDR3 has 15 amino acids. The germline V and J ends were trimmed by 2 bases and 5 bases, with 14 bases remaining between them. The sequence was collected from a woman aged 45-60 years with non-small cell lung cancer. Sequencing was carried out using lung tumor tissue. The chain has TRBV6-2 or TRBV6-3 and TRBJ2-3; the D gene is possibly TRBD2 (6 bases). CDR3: CASSYRLEGVDTQYF. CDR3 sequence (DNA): TGTGCCAGCAGTTACCGACTAGAGGGAGTAGATACGCAGTATTTT.